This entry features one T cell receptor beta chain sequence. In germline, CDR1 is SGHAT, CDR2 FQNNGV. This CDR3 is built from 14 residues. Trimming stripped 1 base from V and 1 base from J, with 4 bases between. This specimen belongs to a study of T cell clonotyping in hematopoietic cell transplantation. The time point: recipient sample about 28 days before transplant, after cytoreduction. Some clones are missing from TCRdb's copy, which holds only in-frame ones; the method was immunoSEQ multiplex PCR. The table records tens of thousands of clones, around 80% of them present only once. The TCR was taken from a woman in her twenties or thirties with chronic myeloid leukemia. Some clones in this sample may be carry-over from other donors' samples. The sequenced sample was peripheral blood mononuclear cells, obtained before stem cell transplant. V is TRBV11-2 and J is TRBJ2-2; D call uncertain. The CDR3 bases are TGTGCCAGCAGCTTAGGCGGGAACACCGGGGAGCTGTTTTTT. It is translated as CASSLGGNTGELFF.